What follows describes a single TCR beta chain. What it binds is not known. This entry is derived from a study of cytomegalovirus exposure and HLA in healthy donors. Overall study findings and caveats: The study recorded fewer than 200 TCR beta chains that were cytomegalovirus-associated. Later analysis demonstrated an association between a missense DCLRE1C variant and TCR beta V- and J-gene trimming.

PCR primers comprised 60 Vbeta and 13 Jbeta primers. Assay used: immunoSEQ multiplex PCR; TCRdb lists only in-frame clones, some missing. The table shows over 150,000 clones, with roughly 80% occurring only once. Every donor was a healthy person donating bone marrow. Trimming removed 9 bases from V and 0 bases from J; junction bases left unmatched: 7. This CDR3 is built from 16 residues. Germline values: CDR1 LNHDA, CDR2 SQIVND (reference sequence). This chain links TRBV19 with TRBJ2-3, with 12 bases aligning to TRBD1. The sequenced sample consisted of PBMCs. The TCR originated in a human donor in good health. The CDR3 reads CASRDRGPTSTDTQYF. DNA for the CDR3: TGTGCCAGCCGGGACAGGGGGCCTACTAGCACAGATACGCAGTATTTT.